The rows below give T cell receptor beta chains drawn from one sample of a study of T cell changes during pregnancy in multiple sclerosis. Produced via immunoSEQ multiplex PCR; TCRdb's table is partial and in-frame only. This sample carries more than 80,000 clones, approximately 90% of them seen once, and the ten largest clones take approximately 1.6%. Sample: peripheral blood, taken after pregnancy. These receptors were collected from a female donor with multiple sclerosis, enrolled in a pregnancy study. Both conserved end residues are trimmed from each CDR3.

V	J	CDR3
TRBV4-2	TRBJ2-6	ASSQDEFSGANVLT
TRBV9	TRBJ1-2	ASSAEDRGRFYGYT
TRBV29-1	TRBJ1-1	SAQGEGREAF
TRBV27	TRBJ2-7	ASSSMTGAEQY
TRBV6-1	TRBJ2-1	ASQDPPGGEQF
TRBV6-5	TRBJ1-5	ASSSRRYSNQPQH
TRBV4-1	TRBJ2-1	ASSQGQGSYNEQF
TRBV27	TRBJ2-7	ASSPGTLPYEQY
TRBV7-9	TRBJ2-3	ASSLAMASGSLSDTQY
TRBV28	TRBJ2-2	ASSPRGGTGELF
TRBV5-1	TRBJ1-2	ASSLDSLNYGYT
TRBV10-3	TRBJ1-1	AISGDIPNTEAF
TRBV20-1	TRBJ1-2	SAREGDGYT
TRBV2	TRBJ1-1	ASRRTGFEGTEAF
TRBV5-1	TRBJ2-1	ASSLAGEQF
TRBV4-1	TRBJ1-4	ASSQGQGGEKLF